This is a list of T cell receptor beta chains from one sample in a study of T-cell reconstitution after alpha-beta-depleted transplantation in children. Using its own MiXCR run on the PCR reads, TCRdb lists one record per CDR3 protein. The sample has around 340,000 distinct CDR3 sequences, less than 15% seen once. The sample in question was PBMCs, obtained from the stem cell graft. The receptor source for this set is a human donor who donated a stem cell graft to a child with Fanconi anemia. Each CDR3 is given with its conserved first and last residue. The order of the fields is CDR3 length, D gene, V gene, CDR3 protein. A D gene is named only where the DNA matches it firmly.

len: 14; d_gene: TRBD1; v_gene: TRBV3-1; CDR3aa: CASSQDRVGMVQYF
len: 13; d_gene: .; v_gene: TRBV9; CDR3aa: CASSVEPTGELFF
len: 14; d_gene: .; v_gene: TRBV5-1; CDR3aa: CASSPGGGESSAFF
len: 15; d_gene: .; v_gene: TRBV19; CDR3aa: CASTDASGDNQPQHF
len: 12; d_gene: .; v_gene: TRBV29-1; CDR3aa: CGVGTANQPQHF
len: 14; d_gene: .; v_gene: TRBV25-1; CDR3aa: CASSDHTDQETQYF
len: 14; d_gene: .; v_gene: TRBV7-2; CDR3aa: CASSLSSREETQYF
len: 13; d_gene: .; v_gene: TRBV7-3; CDR3aa: CASSQGAGYGYTF
len: 14; d_gene: TRBD1; v_gene: TRBV20-1; CDR3aa: CSAVTWDRDTEAFF
len: 16; d_gene: TRBD1; v_gene: TRBV4-3; CDR3aa: CASSQGDREFYNEQFF
len: 16; d_gene: .; v_gene: TRBV28; CDR3aa: CASSSQVALSGNTIYF
len: 15; d_gene: TRBD1; v_gene: TRBV6-5; CDR3aa: CASSYSGQAPYGYTF
len: 14; d_gene: TRBD2; v_gene: TRBV20-1; CDR3aa: CSAPAGGGSDTQYF
len: 15; d_gene: TRBD1; v_gene: TRBV4-3; CDR3aa: CASSLGGEINNEQFF